The 18 T cell receptor beta chains reported below all come from one sample, sequenced in a study of response to subunit inactivated influenza vaccine. From the RT-PCR reads, TCRdb called clonotypes with MiXCR, one entry per CDR3 protein. The sample records over 750,000 distinct CDR3 sequences, less than 25% being singletons. Material: PBMCs from blood, obtained around 5 days after vaccination. These receptors were collected from a middle-aged man who received an inactivated influenza vaccine.

The genes are TRBV28 and TRBJ1-6, with D uncertain. The V gene lost 3 bases and the J gene lost 2 bases, with 11 bases spanning the gap. CDR1 is MDHEN, CDR2 SYDVKM, per germline. The CDR3 loop spans 16 amino acids. In DNA form, the CDR3 reads TGTGCCAGCAGTTTCGCCAGTCCGACCTATAATTCACCCCTCCACTTT. This sequence encodes CASSFASPTYNSPLHF.

The chain is built from TRBV12-3 or TRBV12-4 and TRBJ2-7; D is uncertain. The CDR3 length is 13 residues. V was trimmed by 7 bases and J by 4 bases, leaving 14 bases between them. The CDR3 DNA follows: TGTGCCAGCAATCTCGGATTGCGGTACGAGCAGTACTTC. Amino acids: CASNLGLRYEQYF.

This clonotype was detected only a few times. The rearrangement links TRBV12-3 or TRBV12-4 to TRBJ1-1; no firm D call. The CDR3 loop spans 13 amino acids. The ends were cut back, 2 bases at V and 3 bases at J, with 7 bases in the middle. The CDR3 nucleotides read TGTGCCAGCAGTTTAATGCAAGACACTGAAGCTTTCTTT. Residues: CASSLMQDTEAFF.

There are a few counts of this clonotype. The rearrangement joins TRBV20-1 to TRBJ2-7; a possible D gene is TRBD1 (6 bases). CDR1 is DFQATT, CDR2 SNEGSKA, per germline (reference sequence). This CDR3 spans 14 amino acids. V lost 0 bases and J lost 5, with 14 bases in between. The CDR3, as DNA: TGCAGTGCTAGAGATGGCAGCAGGGGCCACGAGCAGTACTTC. Its translation: CSARDGSRGHEQYF.

The chain has TRBV5-5 and TRBJ2-2, with D hard to call. V lost 1 base and J 2 bases, leaving 9 bases between the germline ends. The CDR3 covers 15 residues. Germline values: CDR1 SGHKS, CDR2 YYEKEE (reference sequence). CDR3 nucleotide sequence: TGTGCCAGCAGCTTGATCAGTTACAACACCGGGGAGCTGTTTTTT. Translated, it gives CASSLISYNTGELFF.

This clonotype was seen only a few times. The junction departs from the called germline gene at one end, perhaps through a read error. The CDR3 loop is CASRLAAGANEKLFF. The CDR3 region has the DNA TGCGCCAGCAGGTTGGCGGCTGGAGCTAATGAAAAACTGTTTTTT. The chain combines TRBV5-1 with TRBJ1-4; D is unclear. The V gene's germline CDR1 is SGHRS and CDR2 YFSETQ. The CDR3 is made up of 15 amino acids.

This clonotype was seen a handful of times. The DNA for the CDR3 is TGTGCCAGCAGTTCCATAAAGGAATTCCCAAGTTATCAGCCCCAGCATTTT. Encoded protein: CASSSIKEFPSYQPQHF. This chain connects TRBV28 to TRBJ1-5; no clear D gene. Germline lookup yields CDR1 MDHEN and CDR2 SYDVKM. The germline V and J ends were trimmed by 4 bases and 5 bases, with 21 bases remaining between them. The CDR3 length is 17 residues.

The chain couples TRBV20-1 to TRBJ2-7; the match to TRBD1 covers 7 bases. CDR3 size: 12 residues. Germline V gene data show CDR1 as DFQATT and CDR2 as SNEGSKA (reference sequence). V dropped 6 bases and J dropped 7; count of bases not matched to a gene: 9. CDR3 sequence: CSAPRGIKEQYF. In DNA, the CDR3 is TGCAGTGCGCCCAGGGGGATCAAGGAGCAGTACTTC.

This chain joins TRBV7-2 and TRBJ2-3; 12 nucleotides agree with TRBD2. The CDR3 contains 15 residues. CDR1 and CDR2 from the germline V gene are SGHTA and FQGNSA. The V gene end was trimmed by 3 bases and the J gene end by 7 bases; junction bases not matched to a gene: 5. The CDR3 loop reads CASSFLAGGANTQYF. The CDR3 DNA follows: TGTGCCAGCAGCTTCCTAGCGGGGGGGGCGAATACGCAGTATTTT.

This chain uses TRBV29-1 with TRBJ1-2, with no clear D. Germline V lookup: CDR1 SQVTM, CDR2 ANQGSEA. This CDR3 has 13 amino acids. Trimming left V 1 base short and J 6 bases short, with 12 bases between. This CDR3 reads CSVEVWNGHGYTF. In DNA form, the CDR3 reads TGCAGCGTTGAAGTCTGGAATGGACATGGCTACACCTTC.

This clonotype was seen more than once but under ten times. V and J are TRBV12-3 or TRBV12-4 and TRBJ2-5; maybe TRBD1 (5 bases). CDR3 length equals 14 residues. Trimming removed 6 bases from V and 3 bases from J, with 14 bases in between. For the CDR3, the DNA is TGTGCCAGCAGACCCGGACACTTAGAAGAGACCCAGTACTTC. This sequence encodes CASRPGHLEETQYF.

This clonotype showed up many times. The chain links TRBV18 to TRBJ2-7, with D uncertain. The CDR3 totals 13 residues. Germline V gives CDR1 KGHSH, CDR2 LQKENI. Trimming took 1 base from V and 7 from J, leaving 11 bases between them. The DNA for the CDR3 is TGTGCCAGCTCACCACAAGAGACGCGGGAGCAGTACTTC. Residues: CASSPQETREQYF.

The table lists this clonotype with a few counts. This chain joins TRBV5-1 and TRBJ2-7, with 8 bases lining up with TRBD1. Trimming took 2 bases from V and 2 from J; bases not matched to a gene: 9. In germline, CDR1 is SGHRS, CDR2 YFSETQ. The CDR3 length is 16 residues. CDR3: CASSFFGGDRPYEQYF. The DNA of the CDR3 is TGCGCCAGCAGCTTCTTCGGTGGGGACAGGCCCTACGAGCAGTACTTC.

CDR3 DNA sequence: TGTGCCAGCAGCTTGGAAGGGATGACAGGGGGAGTCACTGAAGCTTTCTTT. It translates to CASSLEGMTGGVTEAFF. V and J are TRBV5-5 and TRBJ1-1; 9 bases align to TRBD1. The ends lost 0 bases at V and 4 bases at J; junction bases unmatched: 10. This CDR3 contains 17 residues. Germline CDR1 reads SGHKS; CDR2 reads YYEKEE (reference sequence).

J is TRBJ2-3 and V is TRBV20-1, with TRBD2 matching 7 bases. J gave up 2 bases and V 4 bases, and 9 bases lay outside the gene matches. The CDR3 has 15 residues. The germline V gene encodes CDR1 DFQATT and CDR2 SNEGSKA (reference sequence). The CDR3 region is CSATRGGTITDTQYF. The CDR3 coding sequence is TGCAGTGCTACCCGGGGCGGGACTATCACAGATACGCAGTATTTT.

The chain combines TRBV7-8 with TRBJ2-1, with 10 positions matching TRBD1. The CDR3 spans 13 residues. V was clipped by 4 bases and J by 13 bases; unmatched bases: 7. Germline V gene sequence: CDR1 SGHVS, CDR2 FQNEAQ. The CDR3 DNA is TGTGCCAGCAGCTGGGACAGGGGAAGGGGACAGTTCTTC. This translates into CASSWDRGRGQFF.

In DNA form, the CDR3 reads TGCAGCGTGGCGGGACTAGCGGGAGGGTCCTACGAGCAGTACTTC. Encoded protein: CSVAGLAGGSYEQYF. This chain uses TRBV29-1 with TRBJ2-7; 16 bases agree with TRBD2. From germline, CDR1 is SQVTM and CDR2 ANQGSEA. The ends lost 6 bases at V and 1 base at J; junction bases unmatched: 3. This CDR3 has 15 residues.

V gene TRBV18 combines with J gene TRBJ2-1; D is unclear. This CDR3 contains 13 residues. Deletions cut 0 bases from V and 8 bases from J, with 8 bases between. The germline V gene encodes CDR1 KGHSH and CDR2 LQKENI. DNA of the CDR3: TGTGCCAGCTCACCACCCTCACAGTATGAGCAGTTCTTC. It is translated as CASSPPSQYEQFF.